A single sample gave rise to the 25 T cell receptor beta chains below, sequenced in a study of shared clonotypes between healthy human individuals. Positive CCR7 selection of CD45RO-negative cells yielded the naive CD8 cells, and terminally differentiated effector memory CD45RA+ cells were excluded. TCRdb keeps only in-frame clones here, not all; method: immunoSEQ multiplex PCR. Here the sample spans under 1 million clones, 95% to 97% being singletons. Input material: naive CD8+ T cells sorted from blood. The receptors stem from a man younger than 40 in good health.

The chain has TRBV19 and TRBJ1-5; 7 bases agree with TRBD1. Germline V gene sequence: CDR1 LNHDA, CDR2 SQIVND (reference sequence). The CDR3 length is 17 residues. The ends lost 5 bases at V and 0 bases at J; junction bases unmatched: 10. The CDR3 DNA reads as TGTGCCAGTAGTCCGGGACAGCAAGTCTATAGCAATCAGCCCCAGCATTTT. This codes for CASSPGQQVYSNQPQHF. Based on the CDR3 plus reference TRBV19 and TRBJ1-5, the full variable domain is DGGITQSPKYLFRKEGQNVTLSCEQNLNHDAMYWYRQDPGQGLRLIYYSQIVNDFQKGDIAEGYSVSREKKESFPLTVTSAQKNPTAFYLCASSPGQQVYSNQPQHFGDGTRLSIL.

This rearrangement joins TRBV19 to TRBJ1-1; D is ambiguous. CDR1 and CDR2 from the germline V gene are LNHDA and SQIVND (reference sequence). The CDR3 covers 13 residues. With 5 bases removed from V and 3 bases from J, the gap between germline ends came to 10 bases. The CDR3: CASSPGIHTEAFF. DNA for the CDR3: TGTGCCAGTAGTCCGGGGATCCACACTGAAGCTTTCTTT.

This sequence joins TRBV28 and TRBJ2-3; D gene ambiguous. Germline V lookup: CDR1 MDHEN, CDR2 SYDVKM. Trimming took off 6 bases at V and 2 bases at J, with 6 bases between the two ends. This CDR3 comprises 12 residues. CDR3 coding DNA: TGTGCCAGCAGCCTGCTCACAGATACGCAGTATTTT. Its translation: CASSLLTDTQYF.

This chain joins TRBV29-1 and TRBJ1-2; 8 nucleotides agree with TRBD1. The CDR3 is 12 residues long. The germline V gene encodes CDR1 SQVTM and CDR2 ANQGSEA. J lost 5 bases, V lost 3 bases, and 2 bases had no gene match. This chain's CDR3 is CSVENRGYGYTF. DNA of the CDR3: TGCAGCGTTGAGAACAGGGGGTATGGCTACACCTTC.

This sequence joins TRBV27 and TRBJ1-5, with 8 bases lining up with TRBD1. Germline V gene data show CDR1 as MNHEY and CDR2 as SMNVEV (reference sequence). V lost 6 bases to trimming and J lost 7 bases; unmatched junction nucleotides: 11. There are 15 residues in the CDR3. CDR3 region: CASRTSAGGVQPQHF. In nucleotides, the CDR3 is TGTGCCAGCAGAACCTCTGCAGGGGGCGTCCAGCCCCAGCATTTT.

The rearrangement uses TRBV5-1 and TRBJ2-3; 8 nucleotides line up with TRBD1. V lost 1 base and J lost 0; bases outside the gene matches: 7. Germline-derived CDR1 and CDR2 are SGHRS and YFSETQ. The CDR3 covers 17 residues. CDR3 nucleotide sequence: TGCGCCAGCAGCTTGCCCGGACAGGGAGTAAGCACAGATACGCAGTATTTT. Its protein product is CASSLPGQGVSTDTQYF.

This clone occurred once. The CDR3 DNA is TGTGCCAGCAGTAATCGGGGGTCCTCCTACGAGCAGTACTTC. This encodes CASSNRGSSYEQYF. The chain employs TRBV2 and TRBJ2-7; D is perhaps TRBD2 (6 bases). V lost 5 bases and J lost 0, with 11 bases in between. Germline-derived CDR1 and CDR2 are SNHLY and FYNNEI. The CDR3 sequence is 14 residues long.

The chain carries TRBV23-1 and TRBJ2-7; 10 bases line up with TRBD2. Being an ORF, TRBV23-1 has a function that is uncertain. The CDR3 length is 17 residues. J was trimmed by 2 bases and V by 4 bases; bases with no gene match: 11. The CDR3 spells CASSPPYGLADTYEQYF. Written as DNA, the CDR3 is TGCGCCAGCAGTCCTCCCTACGGACTAGCGGATACCTACGAGCAGTACTTC.

The chain employs TRBV11-2 and TRBJ2-4, with 9 bases fitting TRBD2. The V gene end was trimmed by 1 base and the J gene end by 3 bases; junction bases not matched to a gene: 7. Germline V gene data show CDR1 as SGHAT and CDR2 as FQNNGV. The CDR3 contains 17 residues. Here the CDR3 reads CASSLVGGLALKNIQYF. The CDR3 nucleotides read TGTGCCAGCAGCTTAGTCGGGGGACTAGCTCTCAAAAACATTCAGTACTTC.

J is TRBJ1-1 and V is TRBV6-1; D call uncertain. The CDR3 consists of 14 residues. The germline V gene has CDR1 MNHNS and CDR2 SASEGT. V lost 3 bases and J lost 1, with 9 bases in between. CDR3 loop: CASSDRTGNTEAFF. The DNA for the CDR3 is TGTGCCAGCAGTGACCGGACGGGGAACACTGAAGCTTTCTTT.

This chain joins TRBV4-3 and TRBJ2-5; D is unresolved. CDR1 and CDR2 from the germline V gene are LGHNA and YSLEER. This CDR3 is built from 15 residues. V shed 0 bases and J shed 5 bases, with 13 bases lying between them. The DNA for the CDR3 is TGCGCCAGCAGCCAAGATCCAACATTTCGGGAGACCCAGTACTTC. Protein: CASSQDPTFRETQYF.

Remarks on this clone: Other DNA variants within this sample encode the same CDR3. J is TRBJ2-7 and V is TRBV4-3; D not certain. The CDR3 is 12 amino acids. Trimming shortened V by 0 bases and J by 3 bases, and 3 bases separated the two germline ends. Germline V gives CDR1 LGHNA, CDR2 YSLEER. The CDR3 DNA sequence: TGCGCCAGCAGCCAAGACGGCTACGAGCAGTACTTC. Its translation: CASSQDGYEQYF.

This chain links TRBV9 with TRBJ2-7; possible D gene TRBD2, 5 bases. Per the germline V gene, CDR1 is SGDLS and CDR2 is YYNGEE. CDR3 length equals 14 residues. V was cut by 4 bases and J by 2 bases, with 13 bases left in between. The CDR3 reads CASSTGLVPYEQYF. Written as DNA, the CDR3 is TGTGCCAGCAGCACCGGACTGGTTCCCTACGAGCAGTACTTC.

The gene calls are TRBV28 and TRBJ2-7; no reliable D call. CDR1 MDHEN and CDR2 SYDVKM come from the germline V gene. V lost 5 bases to trimming and J lost 0 bases, with 8 bases between them. The CDR3 sequence is 13 residues long. The chain's CDR3 is CASSKGSSYEQYF. DNA for the CDR3: TGTGCCAGCAGTAAGGGATCCTCCTACGAGCAGTACTTC. Using reference TRBV28 and TRBJ2-7 for the parts outside the CDR3, the full variable domain is DVKVTQSSRYLVKRTGEKVFLECVQDMDHENMFWYRQDPGLGLRLIYFSYDVKMKEKGDIPEGYSVSREKKERFSLILESASTNQTSMYLCASSKGSSYEQYFGPGTRLTVT.

Regarding this clone: This sample also contains other DNA sequences that code for the same CDR3. This chain links TRBV27 with TRBJ2-7; D gene uncertain. Germline CDR1 and CDR2: MNHEY and SMNVEV (reference sequence). Trimming left V 5 bases short and J 1 base short, with 9 bases between. The CDR3 runs 13 residues. This chain's CDR3 is CASSRTASYEQYF. The CDR3 DNA reads TGTGCCAGCAGTCGCACAGCTTCCTACGAGCAGTACTTC.

The CDR3 region has the DNA TGTGCCAGCAGCTTGTCTCCAGGGGCCTACGAGCAGTACTTC. It specifies CASSLSPGAYEQYF. The chain combines TRBV5-6 with TRBJ2-7, with D tentatively TRBD1 (6 bases). Germline CDR1 is SGHDT and CDR2 is YYEEEE. Trimming stripped 1 base from V and 2 bases from J, with 10 bases between. The CDR3 extends over 14 amino acids.

This rearrangement joins TRBV18 to TRBJ2-1, with 8 bases that match TRBD2. CDR1 is KGHSH and CDR2 is LQKENI in the germline V gene. CDR3 length: 16 residues. J gave up 2 bases and V 6 bases, and 9 bases lay outside the gene matches. The CDR3 nucleotides read TGTGCCAGCTCCCCCGACGGACTAGCTGCCTACAATGAGCAGTTCTTC. This encodes CASSPDGLAAYNEQFF.

The chain carries TRBV5-8 and TRBJ2-6; D remains unclear. The germline CDR1 and CDR2 sequences are SGHTS and YDEGEE. The CDR3 totals 16 residues. The ends were cut back, 4 bases at V and 2 bases at J, with 13 bases in the middle. The CDR3 is CASSPTLLTGANVLTF. The CDR3 coding sequence is TGTGCCAGCAGCCCCACTCTCCTAACTGGGGCCAACGTCCTGACTTTC. Full variable domain (rest looked up from reference TRBV5-8 and TRBJ2-6): EAGVTQSPTHLIKTRGQQATLRCSPISGHTSVYWYQQALGLGLQFLLWYDEGEERNRGNFPPRFSGRQFPNYSSELNVNALELEDSALYLCASSPTLLTGANVLTFGAGSRLTVL.

The chain recombines TRBV4-3 with TRBJ1-5; D remains unclear. Germline loops: CDR1 LGHNA, CDR2 YSLEER. V lost 0 bases and J 0 bases, leaving 6 bases between the germline ends. The CDR3 has 15 residues. The CDR3 bases are TGCGCCAGCAGCCAAGATTTGTATAGCAATCAGCCCCAGCATTTT. Amino acid sequence: CASSQDLYSNQPQHF.

The V and J genes are TRBV4-1 and TRBJ1-1; no clear D. The CDR3 runs to 14 residues. The V end lost 6 bases, the J end lost 4 bases, and 15 bases lay between the germline ends. Germline CDR1 and CDR2: MGHRA and YSYEKL. The CDR3 DNA is TGCGCCAGCAGTCGGACGGGCGGGGTCACTGAAGCTTTCTTT. Amino acids: CASSRTGGVTEAFF.

The chain couples TRBV12-2 to TRBJ2-7; TRBD2 is the table's D call, not checked against the DNA. TRBV12-2 is a pseudogene segment. The CDR3 consists of 16 residues. CDR3 sequence: CASRFSGLAGGCEQYF. Written as DNA, the CDR3 is TGTGCAAGTCGCTTCTCGGGACTAGCGGGAGGGTGCGAGCAGTACTTC.

J is TRBJ1-5 and V is TRBV7-9; 7 bases are shared with TRBD1. The V and J ends lost 5 bases and 8 bases, in that order; junction bases with no gene match: 12. The CDR3 runs to 15 residues. Germline V gene sequence: CDR1 SEHNR, CDR2 FQNEAQ (reference sequence). The CDR3 coding sequence is TGTGCCAGCAGCGCCGTCGGACAGGTCAAGGAGCCCCAGCATTTT. Translation gives CASSAVGQVKEPQHF.

The chain uses TRBV7-9 and TRBJ1-2; the D is unclear. V was clipped by 2 bases and J by 4 bases, with 8 bases between them. CDR3 length: 13 amino acids. Germline CDR1 SEHNR, CDR2 FQNEAQ (reference sequence). CDR3 in DNA: TGTGCCAGCAGCTTACCAGTAGGCTATGGCTACACCTTC. Amino acids: CASSLPVGYGYTF.

This clone has only one observation. This chain joins TRBV7-9 and TRBJ2-2; D perhaps matches TRBD2 (5 bases). The V gene's germline CDR1 is SEHNR and CDR2 FQNEAQ (reference sequence). The germline V and J ends were trimmed by 4 bases and 5 bases, with 14 bases remaining between them. The CDR3 is 15 amino acids. The CDR3, as DNA: TGTGCCAGCAGCTACACCGGGGAAGGAACCGGGGAGCTGTTTTTT. This translates into CASSYTGEGTGELFF.

Only one count was recorded for this clone. This chain connects TRBV27 to TRBJ2-2; 7 bases are a match to TRBD2. In germline, CDR1 is MNHEY, CDR2 SMNVEV (reference sequence). After removal of 4 bases from V and 6 bases from J, the junction contained 11 bases not matched to a gene. CDR3 length equals 16 residues. This CDR3 is CASSSELKRGPGELFF. CDR3 sequence (DNA): TGTGCCAGCAGTTCCGAGCTAAAGCGGGGCCCCGGGGAGCTGTTTTTT.